This T cell receptor beta chain is drawn from a study of blood T cells in healthy people across ages. Between the trimmed V and J ends, which lost 7 bases and 4 bases, there was a span of 11 bases. This CDR3 region has 13 residues. The authors ran a second PCR of roughly 6 to 12 cycles using a sample-barcoded 5' primer and a J-beta primer mix. TCRdb reprocessed the 5' RACE reads with MiXCR, giving one entry per CDR3 protein. The sample shows about 1.1 million distinct CDR3 sequences, 35% to 40% of them seen only once. This clonotype was sampled from a man aged 18 to 29 in good health. V gene TRBV12-3 or TRBV12-4 combines with J gene TRBJ1-5; D unclear. The source material was blood. CDR3 nucleotide sequence: TGTGCCAGCAACGGAGCTTTGAATCAGCCCCAGCATTTT. It codes for CASNGALNQPQHF.